These 15 T cell receptor beta chains originate from one sample sequenced in a study of technical replicates of blood from a few donors. The repertoire was sequenced with immunoSEQ multiplex PCR; TCRdb's copy has only in-frame clones and lacks some. In the table there are some 80,000 clones, 95% to 98% of which are singletons. The sequenced sample was T cells isolated from PBMCs. These receptors were obtained from a human donor in good health.

The V call is TRBV9, the J call TRBJ2-6, with D possibly matching TRBD1 (5 bases). The V gene's germline CDR1 is SGDLS and CDR2 YYNGEE. This CDR3 region has 18 residues. V lost 0 bases and J 3 bases, leaving 16 bases between the germline ends. The CDR3: CASSVVGRRSHGANVLTF. The CDR3 DNA follows: TGTGCCAGCAGCGTAGTGGGGCGCCGGAGCCATGGGGCCAACGTCCTGACTTTC.

This clone was found once. The V call is TRBV5-1, the J call TRBJ1-1; D gene ambiguous. Germline V gene sequence: CDR1 SGHRS, CDR2 YFSETQ. V gave up 4 bases and J gave up 3 bases, with 13 bases separating them. The CDR3 length is 14 residues. The CDR3 nucleotides are TGCGCCAGCAGCCTAAGGAAGAGGGACACTGAAGCTTTCTTT. Translated: CASSLRKRDTEAFF.

V gene TRBV10-2 combines with J gene TRBJ2-7, with 13 positions matching TRBD2. The germline V gene encodes CDR1 WSHSY and CDR2 SAAADI. This CDR3 spans 17 amino acids. V was pared by 8 bases and J by 3 bases, with 13 bases of the junction left unmatched. CDR3 nucleotide sequence: TGCGCCAGCCACAAGGGGACTAGCGGGATTCAGTTCTACGAGCAGTACTTC. Translated, it gives CASHKGTSGIQFYEQYF.

The rearrangement joins TRBV12-5 to TRBJ2-7, with 12 bases lining up with TRBD1. The junction had 9 bases not matched to a gene; V was cut back by 5 bases and J by 1 base. From germline, CDR1 is LGHNT and CDR2 FRNRAP. This CDR3 comprises 17 residues. CDR3: CASGPGTGGLVSYEQYF. The CDR3 coding sequence is TGTGCTAGTGGTCCCGGGACAGGGGGCTTGGTGTCCTACGAGCAGTACTTC.

The V call is TRBV21-1, the J call TRBJ2-1; the D call of TRBD2 is as the table states it, not checked on the DNA. TRBV21-1 is a known pseudogene. This CDR3 is 18 amino acids long. CDR3 DNA sequence: TGTGCCAGCAGCAAAGCGCGGGACTCGACTAGCGGGAGGAGGATCCAGTTCTTC. It is translated as CASSKARDSTSGRRIQFF.

The genes are TRBV7-6 and TRBJ1-1, with D unresolved. Germline CDR1 and CDR2: SGHVS and FNYEAQ. The CDR3 has 14 amino acids. Trimming removed 5 bases at V and 4 bases at J, with 14 bases between. The chain's CDR3 is CASSLRSPSTEAFF. The CDR3 nucleotides read TGTGCCAGCAGCCTAAGAAGCCCTTCCACTGAAGCTTTCTTT.

The chain combines TRBV16 with TRBJ1-4; D not certain. The V and J ends lost 0 bases and 3 bases respectively, with 11 bases between them. This CDR3 is built from 16 residues. In germline, CDR1 is KGHSY, CDR2 FQNENV. The CDR3 DNA is TGTGCCAGCAGCCAATCGCTCCAAACTTCTAATGAAAAACTGTTTTTT. Translation: CASSQSLQTSNEKLFF.

V is TRBV19 and J is TRBJ2-2, with D possibly matching TRBD2 (5 bases). The CDR3 extends over 17 amino acids. Germline values: CDR1 LNHDA, CDR2 SQIVND (reference sequence). V was pared by 7 bases and J by 6 bases, with 24 bases between. CDR3 nucleotide sequence: TGTGCCAGTAATGCGGGCCCCCGTATAATTTCTCCCGGGGAGCTGTTTTTT. Its protein is CASNAGPRIISPGELFF.

The J gene is TRBJ2-7, the V gene TRBV4-1; the match to TRBD1 covers 7 bases. Trimming took 6 bases from V and 5 from J; bases not matched to a gene: 10. Germline V gene sequence: CDR1 MGHRA, CDR2 YSYEKL. This CDR3 contains 14 residues. The CDR3 is CASSQRQGWDEQYF. The CDR3, as DNA: TGCGCCAGCAGTCAGCGACAGGGATGGGACGAGCAGTACTTC.

The chain uses TRBV28 and TRBJ2-3; 10 nucleotides line up with TRBD2. Per the germline V gene, CDR1 is MDHEN and CDR2 is SYDVKM. J gave up 1 base and V 8 bases, and 6 bases lay outside the gene matches. The CDR3 contains 15 residues. This CDR3 is CASDFLAGGTDTQYF. The CDR3 nucleotides are TGTGCCAGCGACTTTCTAGCGGGAGGCACAGATACGCAGTATTTT.

The CDR3 sequence is CASSAPRGSNEQFF. Written as DNA, the CDR3 is TGTGCCAGCAGCGCCCCCAGGGGATCCAATGAGCAGTTCTTC. The V call is TRBV9, the J call TRBJ2-1; weak D call: TRBD1 (6 bases). The CDR3 spans 14 residues. CDR1 and CDR2 (germline): SGDLS, YYNGEE. V gave up 3 bases and J gave up 6 bases, with 13 bases separating them.

V is TRBV11-3 and J is TRBJ2-7, with 9 positions matching TRBD1. This CDR3 is 15 amino acids long. Per the germline V gene, CDR1 is SGHNT and CDR2 is YENEEA. J lost 5 bases, V lost 6 bases, and 11 bases had no gene match. As DNA, the CDR3 is TGTGCCAGCAGTTTAAGTTGGACAGGGGTTCACGAGCAGTACTTC. This sequence encodes CASSLSWTGVHEQYF.

This chain connects TRBV11-2 to TRBJ2-7; 8 bases line up with TRBD2. Trimming removed 1 base from V and 2 bases from J; junction bases left unmatched: 4. The length of the CDR3 is 15 residues. The germline gives CDR1 SGHAT, CDR2 FQNNGV. This chain's CDR3 is CASSLGVGRAYEQYF. CDR3 sequence (DNA): TGTGCCAGCAGCTTAGGTGTCGGGAGGGCCTACGAGCAGTACTTC.

The chain joins TRBV11-2 to TRBJ2-7; maybe TRBD1 (5 bases). V was shortened by 5 bases and J by 4 bases, with 9 bases between the two germline ends. Germline CDR1 and CDR2: SGHAT and FQNNGV. This CDR3 has 12 residues. CDR3 in DNA: TGTGCCAGCAGCATCCAGGGATACGAGCAGTACTTC. As protein: CASSIQGYEQYF.

The rearrangement uses TRBV2 and TRBJ1-1; 9 bases map to TRBD1. CDR1 and CDR2 from the germline V gene are SNHLY and FYNNEI. The CDR3 runs 13 residues. The V and J ends lost 11 bases and 4 bases, in that order; junction bases with no gene match: 8. CDR3 DNA sequence: TGTGCCGTCACCGGGACAGGGAGCACTGAAGCTTTCTTT. Protein product: CAVTGTGSTEAFF.